The rows below give T cell receptor beta chains drawn from one sample of a study of blood T cells in healthy people across ages. TCRdb re-analysed the 5' RACE reads in MiXCR, keeping a single row per CDR3 protein. The table records about a million distinct CDR3 sequences, around 54% of them present only once. Sequenced material: blood. These receptors were obtained from a woman aged 60 to 75 in good health. The CDR3 runs from the conserved cysteine through the conserved F or W. A D gene is named only where the DNA matches it firmly. Some rows have no size entry. The others give once, few or many, or a class for an expanded clone.

v_gene,abundance,d_gene,j_gene,len,CDR3aa,CDR3nt
TRBV7-9,.,.,TRBJ2-1,14,CASSLGSRGDEQFF,TGTGCCAGCAGCTTAGGGAGCAGGGGTGATGAGCAGTTCTTC
TRBV10-3,.,TRBD1,TRBJ2-1,14,CAISDQDRGNEQFF,TGTGCCATCAGTGACCAGGACAGGGGGAATGAGCAGTTCTTC
TRBV29-1,.,TRBD1,TRBJ2-7,15,CSVHVPGQGRDEQYF,TGCAGCGTTCACGTCCCGGGACAGGGGAGGGATGAGCAGTACTTC
TRBV28,.,.,TRBJ2-3,13,CASSFPPSYTQYF,TGTGCCAGCAGTTTCCCTCCGAGCTATACGCAGTATTTT
TRBV20-1,.,.,TRBJ2-3,12,CSALADTDTQYF,TGCAGTGCTTTAGCGGACACAGATACGCAGTATTTT
TRBV12-3/TRBV12-4,few,TRBD2,TRBJ2-7,14,CASSFLAGLDEQYF,TGTGCCAGCAGTTTTCTAGCGGGACTTGACGAGCAGTACTTC
TRBV27,.,.,TRBJ2-3,14,CASKKGDFTDTQYF,TGTGCCAGCAAAAAGGGAGATTTTACAGATACGCAGTATTTT
TRBV25-1,.,TRBD2,TRBJ2-1,15,CASSDPSGRVNEQFF,TGTGCCAGCAGTGACCCTAGCGGGAGGGTTAATGAGCAGTTCTTC
TRBV12-3/TRBV12-4,few,.,TRBJ2-3,12,CASSPESGWQYF,TGTGCCAGCAGTCCCGAGTCGGGTTGGCAGTATTTT
TRBV4-1,.,.,TRBJ2-5,14,CASSQGSGVETQYF,TGCGCCAGCAGCCAAGGTTCAGGGGTGGAGACCCAGTACTTC
TRBV7-8,.,TRBD2,TRBJ2-2,15,CASREVAGNTGELFF,TGTGCCAGCAGGGAGGTAGCGGGAAACACCGGGGAGCTGTTTTTT
TRBV12-3/TRBV12-4,.,.,TRBJ2-5,15,CASIRGTPGQETQYF,TGTGCCAGCATAAGAGGTACTCCAGGACAAGAGACCCAGTACTTC
TRBV7-2,.,.,TRBJ2-4,16,CASNSQPGVAKNIQYF,TGTGCCAGCAACTCCCAGCCGGGGGTAGCCAAAAACATTCAGTACTTC
TRBV7-8,few,.,TRBJ2-7,18,CASSLGGSGGIRGYEQYF,TGTGCCAGCAGCTTAGGAGGGTCCGGGGGAATAAGGGGTTACGAGCAGTACTTC
TRBV20-1,.,TRBD1,TRBJ1-5,15,CSAIRDRGGNQPQHF,TGCAGTGCTATCCGGGACAGGGGCGGCAATCAGCCCCAGCATTTT
TRBV7-6,.,.,TRBJ2-6,18,CASSLVVLSPTGANVLTF,TGTGCCAGCAGCTTAGTAGTCTTGAGCCCCACCGGGGCCAACGTCCTGACTTTC
TRBV28,.,.,TRBJ2-7,21,CASRGPLDGLLVDPRSYEQYF,TGTGCCAGCAGAGGACCCCTCGACGGTCTTCTCGTTGACCCTCGGAGCTACGAGCAGTACTTC
TRBV7-8,few,.,TRBJ2-3,16,CASSLRGPRSTDTQYF,TGTGCCAGCAGCTTACGGGGACCGCGTAGCACAGATACGCAGTATTTT
TRBV10-3,.,.,TRBJ2-7,14,CAISEPTGWNEQYF,TGTGCCATCAGTGAGCCTACAGGGTGGAACGAGCAGTACTTC
TRBV25-1,once,.,TRBJ2-7,11,CASGATGAQYF,TGTGCCAGCGGTGCTACAGGCGCGCAGTACTTC
TRBV20-1,.,.,TRBJ2-3,16,CSARATRTAAWGTQYF,TGCAGTGCTAGAGCCACAAGGACAGCGGCCTGGGGTACGCAGTATTTT
TRBV7-9,once,TRBD1,TRBJ1-2,14,CASSPRGRGSGYTF,TGTGCCAGCAGCCCCAGGGGGCGAGGAAGTGGCTACACCTTC
TRBV7-8,few,TRBD1,TRBJ2-1,14,CASSHGILGTGWFF,TGTGCCAGCAGCCATGGAATTCTCGGGACAGGATGGTTCTTC
TRBV4-2,.,.,TRBJ2-3,15,CASSPNRGGTDTQYF,TGTGCCAGCAGCCCAAACCGAGGCGGCACAGATACGCAGTATTTT
TRBV10-3,few,.,TRBJ2-7,12,CAISEDSYEQYF,TGTGCCATCAGTGAGGACTCCTACGAGCAGTACTTC
TRBV4-2,few,TRBD2,TRBJ2-7,14,CASSPAGGRNEQYF,TGTGCCAGCAGCCCAGCGGGAGGACGGAACGAGCAGTACTTC
TRBV30,.,.,TRBJ2-7,11,CAWRPFNEQYF,TGTGCCTGGAGACCCTTTAACGAGCAGTACTTC
TRBV28,.,.,TRBJ2-5,14,CASSYRDGKETQYF,TGTGCCAGCAGTTACAGGGATGGTAAGGAGACCCAGTACTTC
TRBV5-1,once,TRBD2,TRBJ2-3,17,CASTPTSGVAGTDTQYF,TGCGCCAGCACTCCAACAAGCGGGGTAGCTGGAACAGATACGCAGTATTTT
TRBV28,.,TRBD1,TRBJ1-5,16,CASIDLSGGPRSAQHF,TGTGCCAGCATCGACTTATCAGGGGGCCCTCGGTCGGCCCAGCATTTT
TRBV6-5,.,.,TRBJ1-1,15,CASSYVGVQNTEAFF,TGTGCCAGCAGTTACGTAGGAGTCCAAAACACTGAAGCTTTCTTT